This T cell receptor beta chain came from a study of cytomegalovirus exposure and HLA in healthy donors. Germline V lookup: CDR1 MGHDK, CDR2 SYGVNS. Trimming took 4 bases from V and 6 from J, leaving 6 bases between them. The CDR3 covers 12 residues. A multiplex PCR was run with 60 Vbeta primers and 13 Jbeta primers. Produced via immunoSEQ multiplex PCR; TCRdb's table is partial and in-frame only. Here the sample spans roughly 86,000 clones, around 77% being singletons. The clonotype was recovered from a man over 45 in good health and CMV-seropositive. The sample consisted of PBMCs. The rearrangement links TRBV25-1 to TRBJ2-2; D unresolved. The CDR3 is CASSVPAGELFF. As DNA, the CDR3 is TGTGCCAGCAGTGTCCCAGCCGGGGAGCTGTTTTTT.